These 28 T cell receptor beta chains originate from one sample sequenced in a study of shared clonotypes between healthy human individuals. Some clones are missing from TCRdb's copy, which holds only in-frame ones; the method was immunoSEQ multiplex PCR. The profile shows about 490,000 clones, 76% of them singletons. Sequences were obtained from PBMCs. These TCRs come from a middle-aged woman in good health. Some clones in this sample may be carry-over from other donors' samples.

This chain links TRBV4-2 with TRBJ2-7, with a weak D call TRBD1 (6 bases). Trimming stripped 6 bases from V and 3 bases from J, with 12 bases between. The CDR3 consists of 13 residues. Per germline, CDR1 LGHNA and CDR2 YNFKEQ. CDR3 region: CASSGDTDYEQYF. The CDR3 DNA sequence: TGTGCCAGCAGTGGGGACACAGACTACGAGCAGTACTTC.

J is TRBJ2-6 and V is TRBV9; no definite D call. The germline V and J ends were trimmed by 1 base and 0 bases, with 2 bases remaining between them. This CDR3 contains 14 residues. CDR1 SGDLS and CDR2 YYNGEE come from the germline V gene. The CDR3 spells CASSVLSGANVLTF. CDR3 nucleotides: TGTGCCAGCAGCGTACTCTCTGGGGCCAACGTCCTGACTTTC. The variable domain in full, with the rest retrieved from reference TRBV9 and TRBJ2-6, is DSGVTQTPKHLITATGQRVTLRCSPRSGDLSVYWYQQSLDQGLQFLIQYYNGEERAKGNILERFSAQQFPDLHSELNLSSLELGDSALYFCASSVLSGANVLTFGAGSRLTVL.

The rearrangement uses TRBV5-8 and TRBJ2-7; 7 bases are a match to TRBD1. V lost 0 bases and J lost 5; bases outside the gene matches: 5. The CDR3 consists of 14 residues. Germline lookup yields CDR1 SGHTS and CDR2 YDEGEE. The CDR3, as DNA: TGTGCCAGCAGCTTGGTCTCTCAGGGGGACGAGCAGTACTTC. It translates to CASSLVSQGDEQYF. The entire variable domain, with the rest obtained from reference TRBV5-8 and TRBJ2-7, is as follows: EAGVTQSPTHLIKTRGQQATLRCSPISGHTSVYWYQQALGLGLQFLLWYDEGEERNRGNFPPRFSGRQFPNYSSELNVNALELEDSALYLCASSLVSQGDEQYFGPGTRLTVT.

About this clone: A much larger clone differs by one base, so this may be a read error. Other DNA sequences in this sample translate to the same CDR3. The V gene is TRBV11-3, the J gene TRBJ1-5; 9 positions agree with TRBD1. Germline CDR1 SGHNT, CDR2 YENEEA. The CDR3 contains 17 residues. CDR3 sequence: CASSLARTGEEDQPQHF. As DNA, the CDR3 is TGTGCCAGCAGTTTAGCCCGGACAGGGGAGGAGGATCAGCCCCAGCATTTT.

The chain carries TRBV5-4 and TRBJ2-1; D not certain. Germline V CDR1 and CDR2: SGHNT, YYREEE (reference sequence). The CDR3 is made up of 13 amino acids. Trimming left V 4 bases short and J 8 bases short, with 13 bases between. For the CDR3, the DNA is TGTGCCAGCAGCCTCGACTTTAGCCATGAGCAGTTCTTC. Protein: CASSLDFSHEQFF. The full variable domain, its missing parts supplied by reference TRBV5-4 and TRBJ2-1, is ETGVTQSPTHLIKTRGQQVTLRCSSQSGHNTVSWYQQALGQGPQFIFQYYREEENGRGNFPPRFSGLQFPNYSSELNVNALELDDSALYLCASSLDFSHEQFFGPGTRLTVL.

Comment on this clone: Given a much more abundant clone one base away, this may be a read error. Additional DNA sequences in this sample encode the identical CDR3. The chain is built from TRBV2 and TRBJ2-7; D uncertain. CDR1 is SNHLY, CDR2 FYNNEI, per germline. The CDR3 sequence is 10 residues long. V was clipped by 2 bases and J by 4 bases, with 0 bases between them. The CDR3 spells CASSEYEQYF. The CDR3 region has the DNA TGTGCCAGCAGTGAATACGAGCAGTACTTC.

This clone appeared once. The genes are TRBV5-4 and TRBJ2-1, with TRBD2 matching 8 bases. With V trimmed by 4 bases and J by 2 bases, 8 bases remained unmatched. The CDR3 length is 16 residues. Germline assignment: CDR1 SGHNT and CDR2 YYREEE (reference sequence). Here the CDR3 DNA reads TGTGCCAGCAGCAACCAAGCGGGGGTCCCCTACAATGAGCAGTTCTTC. Translated, it gives CASSNQAGVPYNEQFF. Based on the CDR3 plus reference TRBV5-4 and TRBJ2-1, the full variable domain is ETGVTQSPTHLIKTRGQQVTLRCSSQSGHNTVSWYQQALGQGPQFIFQYYREEENGRGNFPPRFSGLQFPNYSSELNVNALELDDSALYLCASSNQAGVPYNEQFFGPGTRLTVL.

The chain carries TRBV7-9 and TRBJ2-7; 13 bases agree with TRBD2. CDR1 and CDR2 from the germline V gene are SEHNR and FQNEAQ (reference sequence). This CDR3 has 16 amino acids. J lost 5 bases, V lost 2 bases, and 6 bases had no gene match. The CDR3 nucleotides read TGTGCCAGCAGCTTAATGAGCGGACTAGCGGGAGACGAGCAGTACTTC. It codes for CASSLMSGLAGDEQYF.

In its sample, this clone was seen a few times. V gene TRBV6-5 combines with J gene TRBJ2-1; 7 bases align to TRBD2. This CDR3 is 12 amino acids long. Germline V gives CDR1 MNHEY, CDR2 SVGAGI. V was pared by 6 bases and J by 16 bases, with 12 bases of the junction left unmatched. The CDR3 loop is CASSRYGGRVFF. CDR3 sequence (DNA): TGTGCCAGCAGCCGGTACGGGGGGAGGGTTTTCTTC.

The chain combines TRBV18 with TRBJ2-7; TRBD1 aligns across 9 bases. The V segment lost 3 bases and the J segment 5 bases; nucleotides outside the gene matches: 8. The CDR3 length is 15 residues. Looked up from germline, CDR1 is KGHSH and CDR2 is LQKENI. The CDR3 DNA follows: TGTGCCAGCTCACCCACCGGACAGGGGATCAACGAGCAGTACTTC. Translated, it gives CASSPTGQGINEQYF.

The chain uses TRBV19 and TRBJ2-1; 12 bases agree with TRBD2. This CDR3 spans 17 amino acids. Germline V gene sequence: CDR1 LNHDA, CDR2 SQIVND (reference sequence). Trimming at V came to 4 bases and at J to 4 bases, leaving 8 bases not matched to a gene. The DNA of the CDR3 is TGTGCCAGTAGTACCGGACTAGCGGGAAGGTTTTACAATGAGCAGTTCTTC. Translated: CASSTGLAGRFYNEQFF.

On this clone itself: This may arise from a read error, as a much more abundant clone is one base away. At the DNA level, this CDR3 is encoded by other sequences in the same sample as well. The rearrangement links TRBV30 to TRBJ2-2; the D call may be TRBD1 or TRBD2 (5 bases each). The CDR3 consists of 14 residues. The germline CDR1 and CDR2 sequences are GTSNPN and SVGIG (reference sequence). Here the CDR3 DNA reads TGTGCCTGGACAAGGGGTTTGAACACCGGGGAGCTGTTCTTT. It encodes CAWTRGLNTGELFF.

V gene TRBV6-1 combines with J gene TRBJ1-1; possible D gene TRBD1, 6 bases. This CDR3 region has 13 residues. V dropped 6 bases and J dropped 4 bases, with 12 bases sitting between them. Germline V gene sequence: CDR1 MNHNS, CDR2 SASEGT. CDR3 protein: CASSVQGRTEAFF. The DNA of the CDR3 is TGTGCCAGCAGCGTCCAGGGGCGCACTGAAGCTTTCTTT.

This clone has more than one count but fewer than ten. The V and J genes are TRBV18 and TRBJ1-5; D unresolved. The CDR3 sequence is 13 residues long. The ends were cut back, 4 bases at V and 1 base at J, with 5 bases in the middle. In germline, CDR1 is KGHSH, CDR2 LQKENI. Here the CDR3 reads CASSQVSNQPQHF. CDR3 coding DNA: TGTGCCAGCTCACAGGTCAGCAATCAGCCCCAGCATTTT.

In this sample, this clone turned up a few times. Other nucleotide sequences in the sample specify the same CDR3. The V call is TRBV9, the J call TRBJ2-7, with TRBD2 identical over 9 bases. From germline, CDR1 is SGDLS and CDR2 YYNGEE. V trimming: 2 bases; J trimming: 2 bases; junction bases outside the gene matches: 5. This CDR3 contains 15 residues. CDR3 residues: CASSVELAGPYEQYF. DNA for the CDR3: TGTGCCAGCAGCGTGGAACTAGCGGGCCCCTACGAGCAGTACTTC.

The rearrangement joins TRBV5-1 to TRBJ1-5; TRBD1 aligns across 7 bases. This CDR3 is built from 16 residues. CDR1 and CDR2 from the germline V gene are SGHRS and YFSETQ. Trimming removed 0 bases from V and 9 bases from J; junction bases left unmatched: 12. The DNA for the CDR3 is TGCGCCAGCAGCTTGGAACCGGACAGGAGCCCAACGCCCCAGCATTTT. Its protein product is CASSLEPDRSPTPQHF.

The chain combines TRBV7-6 with TRBJ2-7, with a weak D call TRBD1 (7 bases). Trimming shortened V by 1 base and J by 5 bases, and 12 bases separated the two germline ends. Per germline, CDR1 SGHVS and CDR2 FNYEAQ. The CDR3 loop spans 14 amino acids. The CDR3 region is CASSLVDREDEQYF. The CDR3 DNA sequence: TGTGCCAGCAGCTTAGTTGACAGGGAGGACGAGCAGTACTTC. Using reference TRBV7-6 and TRBJ2-7 for the parts outside the CDR3, the full variable domain is GAGVSQSPRYKVTKRGQDVALRCDPISGHVSLYWYRQALGQGPEFLTYFNYEAQQDKSGLPNDRFSAERPEGSISTLTIQRTEQRDSAMYRCASSLVDREDEQYFGPGTRLTVT.

Here the CDR3 DNA reads TGTGCCACACGTTCCCTAATGAACACTGAAGCTTTCTTT. This translates into CATRSLMNTEAFF. The chain joins TRBV6-5 to TRBJ1-1; D remains unclear. V gave up 10 bases and J gave up 0 bases, with 12 bases separating them. Germline CDR1 is MNHEY and CDR2 is SVGAGI. The length of the CDR3 is 13 residues.

There are a few counts of this clone. The gene calls are TRBV7-5 and TRBJ2-2; the D call in the table, TRBD2, was not verified against the DNA. TRBV7-5 is a documented pseudogene. The CDR3 contains 16 residues. The CDR3 bases are TGTGCCAGAAGCTTACCCGGACTAGCGAACACCGGGGAGCTGTTTTTT. This encodes CARSLPGLANTGELFF.

The V and J genes are TRBV5-4 and TRBJ2-3; TRBD2 matches 8 bases. CDR3 length: 18 amino acids. CDR1 SGHNT and CDR2 YYREEE come from the germline V gene (reference sequence). V lost 1 base to trimming and J lost 5 bases; unmatched junction nucleotides: 15. The CDR3 sequence is CASSLKVVSGSVVDTQYF. Written as DNA, the CDR3 is TGTGCCAGCAGCTTGAAAGTAGTGAGCGGGAGTGTGGTAGATACGCAGTATTTT.

With regard to this clone: This likely stems from a read error, as it lies one base from a far larger clone. The rearrangement joins TRBV2 to TRBJ2-5; 9 bases line up with TRBD1. This CDR3 region has 15 residues. The germline V gene has CDR1 SNHLY and CDR2 FYNNEI. V was clipped by 6 bases and J by 4 bases; unmatched bases: 9. The CDR3 coding sequence is TGTGCCAGCAGCGCTACGGGGACAGGGATAGAGACCCAGTACTTC. This codes for CASSATGTGIETQYF.

The chain is built from TRBV5-4 and TRBJ2-5, with D perhaps matching TRBD1 or TRBD2 (6 bases each). CDR1 is SGHNT, CDR2 YYREEE, per germline (reference sequence). V was trimmed by 2 bases and J by 5 bases, leaving 10 bases between them. The CDR3 length is 13 residues. CDR3: CASSFKGGETQYF. In DNA form, the CDR3 reads TGTGCCAGCAGCTTCAAAGGGGGGGAGACCCAGTACTTC.

This clone was recorded a few times. The chain has TRBV5-1 and TRBJ2-3; no clear D gene. CDR3 size: 16 residues. Looked up from germline, CDR1 is SGHRS and CDR2 is YFSETQ. Trimming took off 4 bases at V and 1 base at J, with 16 bases between the two ends. The DNA of the CDR3 is TGCGCCAGCAGCCTCGGACGGAATACTGGCACAGATACGCAGTATTTT. This codes for CASSLGRNTGTDTQYF. The whole variable domain, filled in from reference TRBV5-1 and TRBJ2-3, reads KAGVTQTPRYLIKTRGQQVTLSCSPISGHRSVSWYQQTPGQGLQFLFEYFSETQRNKGNFPGRFSGRQFSNSRSEMNVSTLELGDSALYLCASSLGRNTGTDTQYFGPGTRLTVL.

The chain recombines TRBV5-1 with TRBJ2-7, with 8 bases matching TRBD1. This CDR3 has 15 residues. The V segment lost 4 bases and the J segment 6 bases; nucleotides outside the gene matches: 12. Germline V gene lookup returns CDR1 SGHRS and CDR2 YFSETQ. DNA for the CDR3: TGCGCCAGCAGCGGACGAGAGGACAGGGCGCGCGAGCAGTACTTC. Protein sequence: CASSGREDRAREQYF. The entire variable domain, with the rest obtained from reference TRBV5-1 and TRBJ2-7, is as follows: KAGVTQTPRYLIKTRGQQVTLSCSPISGHRSVSWYQQTPGQGLQFLFEYFSETQRNKGNFPGRFSGRQFSNSRSEMNVSTLELGDSALYLCASSGREDRAREQYFGPGTRLTVT.

The chain carries TRBV30 and TRBJ1-1; D not resolved. CDR3 length equals 12 residues. CDR1 and CDR2 (germline): GTSNPN, SVGIG (reference sequence). V lost 5 bases to trimming and J lost 1 base, with 8 bases between them. DNA of the CDR3: TGTGCCTGGGTCCGGGGGAACACTGAAGCTTTCTTT. Protein sequence: CAWVRGNTEAFF.

Comments on this clone: Other DNA variants within this sample encode the same CDR3. The V call is TRBV5-1, the J call TRBJ2-7, with unresolved D. V was shortened by 0 bases and J by 1 base, with 8 bases between the two germline ends. The CDR3 has 14 residues. CDR1 is SGHRS and CDR2 is YFSETQ in the germline V gene. The CDR3 DNA reads as TGCGCCAGCAGCTTGGTCGGCAGTTCCTACGAGCAGTACTTC. Translation: CASSLVGSSYEQYF.

About this clone: At the DNA level, this CDR3 is encoded by other sequences in the same sample as well. CDR3 DNA sequence: TGTGCCATCAGTGAGTCGGAGGGTGGCTACACCTTC. It is translated as CAISESEGGYTF. The chain recombines TRBV10-3 with TRBJ1-2; no clear D. Germline assignment: CDR1 ENHRY and CDR2 SYGVKD. V was clipped by 0 bases and J by 7 bases, with 6 bases between them. The CDR3 runs 12 residues.

V is TRBV5-5 and J is TRBJ2-7, with 7 bases lining up with TRBD1. Trimming removed 3 bases from V and 2 bases from J; junction bases left unmatched: 5. This CDR3 has 14 residues. From germline, CDR1 is SGHKS and CDR2 YYEKEE (reference sequence). The CDR3 protein is CASSWGTDAYEQYF. DNA of the CDR3: TGTGCCAGCAGCTGGGGGACAGACGCCTACGAGCAGTACTTC.